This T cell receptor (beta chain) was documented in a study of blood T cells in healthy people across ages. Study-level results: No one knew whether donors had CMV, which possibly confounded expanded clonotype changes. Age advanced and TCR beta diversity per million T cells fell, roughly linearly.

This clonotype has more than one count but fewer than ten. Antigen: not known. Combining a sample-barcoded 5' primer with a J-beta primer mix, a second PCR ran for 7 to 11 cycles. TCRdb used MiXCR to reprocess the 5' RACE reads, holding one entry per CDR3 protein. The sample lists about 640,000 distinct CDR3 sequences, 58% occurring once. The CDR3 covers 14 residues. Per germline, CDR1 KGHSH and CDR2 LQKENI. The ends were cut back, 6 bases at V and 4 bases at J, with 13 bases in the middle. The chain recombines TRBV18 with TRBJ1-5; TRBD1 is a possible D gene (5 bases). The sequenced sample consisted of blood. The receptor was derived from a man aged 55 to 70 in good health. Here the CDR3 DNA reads TGTGCCAGCTCTTCGGGGCAAGTTAATCAGCCCCAGCATTTT. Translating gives CASSSGQVNQPQHF.